One sample yielded the 8 T cell receptor beta chains listed below, sequenced in a study of graft-versus-host responses after intestinal transplantation. This table comes from immunoSEQ multiplex PCR, and its TCRdb copy is limited to in-frame clones, with some not included. The table has roughly 51,000 clones, around 90% seen once. These receptors are not linked to any known antigen. This specimen consisted of unstimulated CD4+ T cells sorted from spleen or lymph node cells, obtained before transplant. Source of these receptors: a human donor who was the organ donor for an intestinal transplant.

This clone occurred a few times. The V and J genes are TRBV5-8 and TRBJ2-7; 7 bases align to TRBD1. There are 14 residues in the CDR3. J gave up 1 base and V 4 bases, and 5 bases lay outside the gene matches. Germline CDR1 reads SGHTS; CDR2 reads YDEGEE. This CDR3 is CASSPTGPSYEQYF. Here the CDR3 DNA reads TGTGCCAGCAGCCCGACAGGGCCGTCCTACGAGCAGTACTTC.

This rearrangement joins TRBV6-1 to TRBJ1-2; 8 bases align to TRBD1. This CDR3 is 14 amino acids long. CDR1 is MNHNS, CDR2 SASEGT, per germline. After removal of 6 bases from V and 3 bases from J, the junction contained 6 bases not matched to a gene. The CDR3 sequence is CASRDRAGYYGYTF. CDR3 in DNA: TGTGCCAGCAGGGACAGGGCGGGTTACTATGGCTACACCTTC.

With regard to this clone: The sample holds other DNA sequences that translate to the same CDR3. The rearrangement uses TRBV27 and TRBJ1-3; 7 nucleotides line up with TRBD1. This CDR3 has 16 amino acids. Trimming took 3 bases from V and 2 from J; bases not matched to a gene: 7. CDR1 and CDR2 from the germline V gene are MNHEY and SMNVEV (reference sequence). The CDR3 reads CASSLQGEWAGNTIYF. The CDR3 bases are TGTGCCAGCAGTTTGCAGGGGGAGTGGGCTGGAAACACCATATATTTT.

This chain links TRBV5-4 with TRBJ2-5, with 9 bases identical to TRBD2. V lost 4 bases, J lost 3 bases, and 10 bases stayed unmatched. This CDR3 region has 16 residues. The germline V gene encodes CDR1 SGHNT and CDR2 YYREEE (reference sequence). The CDR3 bases are TGTGCCAGCAGCCCTGATAGCGGGAGAAAGGAAGAGACCCAGTACTTC. This sequence encodes CASSPDSGRKEETQYF.

V gene TRBV18 combines with J gene TRBJ2-7; 10 bases are a match to TRBD2. V lost 2 bases, J lost 4 bases, and 2 bases stayed unmatched. The germline gives CDR1 KGHSH, CDR2 LQKENI. CDR3 length equals 14 residues. CDR3 residues: CASSPGTSVYEQYF. CDR3 bases: TGTGCCAGCTCACCAGGGACTAGCGTTTACGAGCAGTACTTC.

CDR3 region: CASSLLGTGGYGYTF. The CDR3, as DNA: TGTGCCAGCAGCTTGCTTGGGACAGGGGGCTATGGCTACACCTTC. V gene TRBV5-8 combines with J gene TRBJ1-2, with 11 bases that match TRBD1. The length of the CDR3 is 15 residues. V shed 1 base, J shed 4 bases, and the junction held 3 bases outside the gene matches. The germline CDR1 and CDR2 sequences are SGHTS and YDEGEE. Based on the CDR3 plus reference TRBV5-8 and TRBJ1-2, the full variable domain is EAGVTQSPTHLIKTRGQQATLRCSPISGHTSVYWYQQALGLGLQFLLWYDEGEERNRGNFPPRFSGRQFPNYSSELNVNALELEDSALYLCASSLLGTGGYGYTFGSGTRLTVV.

The V and J genes are TRBV20-1 and TRBJ2-3, with D possibly matching TRBD2 (5 bases). The CDR3 runs 10 residues. The V end was cut by 1 base, the J end by 11 bases, with 7 bases between. The germline CDR1 and CDR2 sequences are DFQATT and SNEGSKA (reference sequence). The CDR3 DNA reads as TGCAGTGCTAGAGCGGGAAGGCAGTATTTT. Protein product: CSARAGRQYF.

The genes are TRBV30 and TRBJ2-2; TRBD1 might be the D (7 bases). V lost 3 bases to trimming and J lost 5 bases, with 10 bases between them. Germline V gene sequence: CDR1 GTSNPN, CDR2 SVGIG (reference sequence). CDR3 length: 13 residues. The CDR3 DNA sequence: TGTGCCTGGAGCCAGGGGGGAACCGGGGAGCTGTTTTTT. Encoded protein: CAWSQGGTGELFF.